The following is a T cell receptor beta chain sequence with its context. Its antigen is still unknown. This record comes from a study of regulatory T cells in long-lasting Graves disease. V was cut by 5 bases and J by 11 bases, with 9 bases left in between. The CDR3 runs to 11 residues. In building TCR beta libraries, iRepertoire HTBI primers were used together with Arm-PCR of CDR3 regions. TCRdb re-called the multiplex PCR reads through MiXCR, storing one row per CDR3 protein. Of about 440,000 distinct CDR3 sequences in the sample, roughly 15% were seen once. Notes on the study in general: Persistent disease favored TRBV28, TRBJ1-2 and TRBJ2-5.

Described time point: newly diagnosed GD, antithyroid drugs for less than 3 months. Generation of the TCR library employed RNA extracted from PBMCs. These data were also reused for a study on T cells in Graves' hyperthyroidism and ophthalmopathy. This second study says: A model of 13 V-J pairs discriminated ophthalmopathy from stable hyperthyroidism.

The chain combines TRBV12-3 or TRBV12-4 with TRBJ2-2; D is unresolved. The source was peripheral blood mononuclear cells (PBMCs), collected at new diagnosis, from a patient treated with antithyroid drugs. The TCR comes from a woman between 25 and 40 years old with Graves disease. CDR3 DNA sequence: TGTGCCAGCAGTCCAACTGTAGAGCTGTTTTTT. It specifies CASSPTVELFF.